The rows below give T cell receptor beta chains drawn from one sample of a study of T-cell reconstitution after alpha-beta-depleted transplantation in children. Each CDR3 protein gets one entry after TCRdb re-called the PCR reads with MiXCR. The sample includes about 200,000 distinct CDR3 sequences, approximately 6.8% of them seen just once. The sequencing here drew on PBMCs, taken before TCRalphabeta/CD19-depleted stem cell transplant. These receptors originate from a girl under three years old with combined immunodeficiency, due to receive a stem cell transplant. Both conserved end residues are part of each CDR3. A D gene is named only where the DNA matches it firmly. Clone size is not always given. Where it is, it says once, few, many or a class for expanded clones.

V	size	D	J	DNA	CDR3
TRBV29-1	NA	TRBD1	TRBJ1-1	TGCAGCGTTGAAGCAGGGGGAGGCACTGAAGCTTTCTTT	CSVEAGGGTEAFF
TRBV27	many	TRBD1	TRBJ2-7	TGTGCCAGCAGTTTATCGGGACAGTTACAATACGAGCAGTACTTC	CASSLSGQLQYEQYF
TRBV21-1	many	NA	TRBJ2-3	TGTGCCAGCAGCACCACTAGCGGGTCCACAGATACGCAGTATTTT	CASSTTSGSTDTQYF
TRBV7-3	many	NA	TRBJ2-1	TGTGCCAGCAGCTTAATTTCCGGTTACAATGAGCAGTTCTTC	CASSLISGYNEQFF
TRBV6-5	many	NA	TRBJ2-7	TGTGCCAGCAGTTCACCGGGGGTTTTTACCGAGCAGTACTTC	CASSSPGVFTEQYF
TRBV6-2/TRBV6-3	few	NA	TRBJ2-3	TGTGCCAGCAGTTACGGTTCGCCCGGAACAGATACGCAGTATTTT	CASSYGSPGTDTQYF
TRBV11-1	many	NA	TRBJ2-7	TGTGCCAGCAGCTCCCCCTTGACAGTCCCCTACGAGCAGTACTTC	CASSSPLTVPYEQYF
TRBV28	many	TRBD1	TRBJ2-1	TGTGCCAGCAGTTTCACTGACAGGGGGAATGAGCAGTTCTTC	CASSFTDRGNEQFF
TRBV27	many	TRBD1	TRBJ2-7	TGTGCCAGCGGAAAGGCCGGGACAGGGAGTATGTGGGCCTACGAGCAGTACTTC	CASGKAGTGSMWAYEQYF
TRBV7-3	many	NA	TRBJ2-3	TGTGCCAGCAGCTTAAGTATGGGATCAGATACGCAGTATTTT	CASSLSMGSDTQYF
TRBV7-2	many	NA	TRBJ2-1	TGTGCCAGCAGCCAACCGGAAGGCATCGAGAACAATGAGCAGTTCTTC	CASSQPEGIENNEQFF
TRBV7-2	NA	TRBD1	TRBJ2-4	TGTGCCAGCAACCCGACCGGGACAGGGCCCAAGTACTTC	CASNPTGTGPKYF
TRBV21-1	many	NA	TRBJ1-1	TGTGCCAGCAACAGGGGGGAAGCTTTCTTT	CASNRGEAFF
TRBV7-2	many	TRBD2	TRBJ2-1	TGTGCCAGCAGCTACCAACTAGCGGGGTTTTACAATGAGCAGTTCTTC	CASSYQLAGFYNEQFF
TRBV4-3	many	NA	TRBJ2-2	TGCGCCAGCAGGTCGGGACTCTTGAGCGGGGAGCTGTTTTTT	CASRSGLLSGELFF
TRBV12-3/TRBV12-4	many	NA	TRBJ2-7	TGTGCCAGCAGTTTACAACAGCCGCTGGGGCAGTACTTC	CASSLQQPLGQYF